This T cell receptor (beta chain) was captured by sequencing in a study of T cells after yellow fever vaccination. The overall study: When fractions had low cell numbers, they were prepared with SMART-Seq v4 Ultra Low Input. General study findings and limits: FACS-sorted repertoires might harbor abundant contaminating clonotypes from the bulk population. Re-detected after boosting: most primary clones, around 97% of CD4 and roughly 88% of CD8.

With 4 bases removed from V and 2 bases from J, the gap between germline ends came to 9 bases. The CDR3 runs 13 residues. The germline V gene has CDR1 MNHNY and CDR2 SVGAGI (reference sequence). TCRdb reprocessed the 5' RACE reads via MiXCR and lists one record per CDR3 protein. The sample carries approximately 600,000 distinct CDR3 sequences, around an eighth recorded once. In the case of this clonotype: The target antigen is unknown.

The material was PBMCs, obtained on the day of the yellow fever booster vaccination. The chain links TRBV6-6 to TRBJ2-7; possibly TRBD2 for D (5 bases). The sequence was obtained from a man aged 25 to 45 who received the YFV17D yellow fever vaccine. CDR3 sequence (DNA): TGTGCCAGCAGTTCCGGGATCGCCTACGAGCAGTACTTC. Encoded protein: CASSSGIAYEQYF.